What follows are 32 T cell receptor beta chains derived from one specimen sequenced in a study of identical twins. TCRdb reprocessed the 5' RACE reads with MiXCR, giving one entry per CDR3 protein. The sample includes hundreds of thousands of distinct CDR3 sequences, under 9% seen only once; the top ten take around 2.1%. These data were likewise used in another study, on yellow fever vaccine responses in identical twins.

The sample comprised memory (CD45RO+) T cells sorted from blood. These receptor sequences come from a woman aged 18-29 years in good health.

This clonotype was counted ten times or more. In DNA form, the CDR3 reads TGTGCCATCAGTGGGGGAACAGGGGTACGAACTGAAGCTTTCTTT. This gives the protein CAISGGTGVRTEAFF. The gene calls are TRBV10-3 and TRBJ1-1; 7 nucleotides align to TRBD1. This CDR3 is built from 15 residues. The germline CDR1 and CDR2 sequences are ENHRY and SYGVKD. V was pared by 4 bases and J by 5 bases, with 10 bases of the junction left unmatched.

This clonotype has only a few counts. The gene calls are TRBV6-4 and TRBJ1-3, with D unresolved. CDR3 length: 15 amino acids. Germline CDR1 reads MRHNA; CDR2 reads SNTAGT. V shed 3 bases and J shed 4 bases, with 13 bases lying between them. The CDR3 loop reads CASSEHFGGGNTIYF. In nucleotides, the CDR3 is TGTGCCAGCAGTGAGCACTTTGGAGGCGGAAACACCATATATTTT.

The rearrangement links TRBV19 to TRBJ2-5; 10 bases fit TRBD2. This CDR3 comprises 14 residues. Trimming at V came to 4 bases and at J to 3 bases, leaving 2 bases not matched to a gene. Per germline, CDR1 LNHDA and CDR2 SQIVND (reference sequence). DNA of the CDR3: TGTGCCAGTAGTACTCTAGCGGGAGAAGAGACCCAGTACTTC. Translating it yields CASSTLAGEETQYF.

Only a few counts were recorded for this clonotype. V and J are TRBV20-1 and TRBJ2-1; 8 bases line up with TRBD2. CDR1 is DFQATT and CDR2 is SNEGSKA in the germline V gene (reference sequence). Trimming at V came to 3 bases and at J to 1 base, leaving 8 bases not matched to a gene. The CDR3 has 16 amino acids. CDR3 nucleotide sequence: TGCAGTGCTAGTATAAGCGGGAGAGAATCCTACAATGAGCAGTTCTTC. Residues: CSASISGRESYNEQFF.

The CDR3 nucleotides are TGTGCCAGCAGTCAGGCTGGGACATCCGGGGCCAACGTCCTGACTTTC. Translated, it gives CASSQAGTSGANVLTF. The rearrangement links TRBV27 to TRBJ2-6; possible D gene TRBD1, 6 bases. Looked up from germline, CDR1 is MNHEY and CDR2 is SMNVEV (reference sequence). The V and J ends lost 5 bases and 4 bases respectively, with 15 bases between them. This CDR3 contains 16 residues.

This clonotype was seen a handful of times. The chain employs TRBV11-2 and TRBJ2-1, with D possibly matching TRBD1 (5 bases). Germline-derived CDR1 and CDR2 are SGHAT and FQNNGV. V lost 5 bases, J lost 9 bases, and 23 bases lay in between. The CDR3 spans 16 residues. The CDR3 bases are TGTGCCAGCAGCATCGCCGGGTCAGGGCAATGGGCTGAGCAGTTCTTC. It translates to CASSIAGSGQWAEQFF.

This clonotype was observed many times. V usage is TRBV6-6 and J usage is TRBJ1-5; 8 nucleotides align to TRBD1. The CDR3 contains 13 residues. V dropped 8 bases and J dropped 6; count of bases not matched to a gene: 6. Germline V lookup: CDR1 MNHNY, CDR2 SVGAGI (reference sequence). The chain's CDR3 is CASVDRGGQPQHF. The CDR3 DNA reads TGTGCCAGCGTTGACAGGGGAGGTCAGCCCCAGCATTTT.

This clonotype was found many times. The CDR3 spells CASSHVNTGELFF. The CDR3 DNA is TGTGCCAGCAGCCATGTAAACACCGGGGAGCTGTTTTTT. This chain links TRBV3-1 with TRBJ2-2; D gene ambiguous. V lost 3 bases and J 2 bases, leaving 4 bases between the germline ends. The V gene's germline CDR1 is LGHDT and CDR2 YNNKEL (reference sequence). The CDR3 has 13 amino acids.

The V and J genes are TRBV4-1 and TRBJ2-3, with a weak D call TRBD2 (5 bases). This CDR3 is built from 17 residues. V dropped 4 bases and J dropped 1 base, with 18 bases sitting between them. CDR1 MGHRA and CDR2 YSYEKL come from the germline V gene. Here the CDR3 DNA reads TGCGCCAGCAGCCCCCCCTGGACTTTTATTCGCACAGATACGCAGTATTTT. It codes for CASSPPWTFIRTDTQYF.

This clonotype was found many times. The chain recombines TRBV3-1 with TRBJ1-3; D not certain. This CDR3 comprises 14 residues. Germline V lookup: CDR1 LGHDT, CDR2 YNNKEL (reference sequence). Trimming took 3 bases from V and 0 from J, leaving 6 bases between them. The CDR3 region has the DNA TGTGCCAGCAGCCACAGAAGCTCTGGAAACACCATATATTTT. It is translated as CASSHRSSGNTIYF.

This clonotype was observed at least ten times. The chain has TRBV28 and TRBJ2-1; D is uncertain. CDR3 length: 13 amino acids. Per germline, CDR1 MDHEN and CDR2 SYDVKM. V was shortened by 5 bases and J by 4 bases, with 9 bases between the two germline ends. Written as DNA, the CDR3 is TGTGCCAGCAGTCCACCCACTTACAATGAGCAGTTCTTC. Its protein is CASSPPTYNEQFF.

The chain joins TRBV7-3 to TRBJ2-3, with TRBD2 matching over 8 bases. Per germline, CDR1 SGHTA and CDR2 FQGTGA. V gave up 5 bases and J gave up 3 bases; unmatched junction bases: 7. This CDR3 has 15 amino acids. CDR3 amino acids: CASSPRGGPTDTQYF. CDR3 bases: TGTGCCAGCAGCCCTCGGGGGGGACCGACAGATACGCAGTATTTT. Full variable domain (remainder filled in from reference TRBV7-3 and TRBJ2-3): GAGVSQTPSNKVTEKGKYVELRCDPISGHTALYWYRQSLGQGPEFLIYFQGTGAADDSGLPNDRFFAVRPEGSVSTLKIQRTERGDSAVYLCASSPRGGPTDTQYFGPGTRLTVL.

There are many counts of this clonotype. The rearrangement joins TRBV12-3 or TRBV12-4 to TRBJ2-5; 11 positions agree with TRBD2. V gave up 5 bases and J gave up 3 bases; unmatched junction bases: 5. The length of the CDR3 is 15 residues. The chain's CDR3 is CASSPLGLAEETQYF. The CDR3 DNA is TGTGCCAGCAGTCCCCTGGGACTAGCGGAAGAGACCCAGTACTTC.

Concerning this clonotype itself: A much bigger clone sits one base away, suggesting this may be a read error. V is TRBV5-1 and J is TRBJ2-3, with D perhaps matching TRBD1 (5 bases). The germline V gene has CDR1 SGHRS and CDR2 YFSETQ. This CDR3 has 14 residues. The CDR3 coding sequence is TGCGCCAGCAGCTTGGCCAGGGTCACAGATACGCATTATTTT. Translating gives CASSLARVTDTHYF.

Only a few counts were recorded for this clonotype. The V call is TRBV7-8, the J call TRBJ2-3; 11 bases are a match to TRBD2. V lost 5 bases to trimming and J lost 9 bases; unmatched junction nucleotides: 4. Germline assignment: CDR1 SGHVS and CDR2 FQNEAQ. The CDR3 extends over 13 amino acids. The DNA of the CDR3 is TGTGCCAGCAGCAACCCTAGCGGGGGGACGCAGTATTTT. Its protein product is CASSNPSGGTQYF.

This clonotype was seen repeatedly, ten times or more. This chain uses TRBV5-1 with TRBJ1-2; D is possibly TRBD1 (5 bases). The V gene's germline CDR1 is SGHRS and CDR2 YFSETQ. The CDR3 is 14 amino acids. V lost 2 bases, J lost 4 bases, and 12 bases lay in between. The CDR3 sequence: CASSLTGGSYGYTF. CDR3 bases: TGCGCCAGCAGCTTAACAGGAGGCAGCTATGGCTACACCTTC.

This clonotype appeared a few times. The V gene is TRBV20-1, the J gene TRBJ2-5; D is unclear. CDR1 DFQATT and CDR2 SNEGSKA come from the germline V gene (reference sequence). Trimming stripped 3 bases from V and 5 bases from J, with 16 bases between. There are 14 residues in the CDR3. CDR3 sequence: CSASGVMSLETQYF. CDR3 DNA: TGCAGTGCTAGTGGGGTCATGTCACTCGAGACCCAGTACTTC.

This clonotype was picked up many times. The genes are TRBV5-1 and TRBJ1-1; 12 bases align to TRBD1. CDR1 and CDR2 (germline): SGHRS, YFSETQ. V shed 6 bases, J shed 1 base, and the junction held 7 bases outside the gene matches. The CDR3 length is 16 residues. The CDR3 reads CASNSGTGGQNTEAFF. CDR3 DNA sequence: TGCGCCAGCAACTCCGGGACAGGGGGCCAGAACACTGAAGCTTTCTTT.

This clonotype came up a few times. This rearrangement joins TRBV20-1 to TRBJ2-3; D may be TRBD1 (5 bases). The length of the CDR3 is 14 residues. The V end lost 0 bases, the J end lost 2 bases, and 9 bases lay between the germline ends. CDR1 DFQATT and CDR2 SNEGSKA come from the germline V gene (reference sequence). This CDR3 is CSAREQDPTDTQYF. CDR3 in DNA: TGCAGTGCTAGAGAACAGGACCCCACAGATACGCAGTATTTT.

This clonotype was recorded once. This chain joins TRBV18 and TRBJ2-2; no definite D call. This CDR3 is 14 amino acids long. The ends were cut back, 3 bases at V and 3 bases at J, with 8 bases in the middle. CDR1 and CDR2 (germline): KGHSH, LQKENI. DNA of the CDR3: TGTGCCAGCTCACCGAACACGGACACCGGGGAGCTGTTTTTT. Protein sequence: CASSPNTDTGELFF.

This rearrangement joins TRBV6-1 to TRBJ1-5; 9 positions match TRBD1. V lost 6 bases to trimming and J lost 1 base; unmatched junction nucleotides: 1. Germline loops: CDR1 MNHNS, CDR2 SASEGT. The CDR3 consists of 14 residues. The DNA for the CDR3 is TGTGCCAGCAGGACAGGGGGGAGCAATCAGCCCCAGCATTTT. It translates to CASRTGGSNQPQHF.

The V call is TRBV6-6, the J call TRBJ1-2; 10 bases are shared with TRBD1. V was clipped by 5 bases and J by 8 bases; unmatched bases: 5. From germline, CDR1 is MNHNY and CDR2 SVGAGI (reference sequence). This CDR3 is 13 amino acids long. The CDR3 is CASSNGTGVGYTF. CDR3 DNA sequence: TGTGCCAGCAGTAACGGGACAGGGGTAGGCTACACCTTC.

This clonotype was observed at least ten times. This chain joins TRBV5-6 and TRBJ1-5; 9 nucleotides align to TRBD1. Germline lookup yields CDR1 SGHDT and CDR2 YYEEEE. The CDR3 is 14 residues long. Germline trimming cut 4 bases from V and 7 bases from J; bases unmatched to any gene: 6. CDR3 sequence: CASSPQGAWQPQHF. CDR3 bases: TGTGCCAGCAGCCCACAGGGGGCATGGCAGCCCCAGCATTTT.

This clonotype was seen a handful of times. V and J are TRBV3-1 and TRBJ2-7; D is unclear. V gave up 2 bases and J gave up 2 bases, with 7 bases separating them. The CDR3 spans 13 residues. The germline CDR1 and CDR2 sequences are LGHDT and YNNKEL (reference sequence). CDR3 coding DNA: TGTGCCAGCAGCCAAATTGGGGCCTACGAGCAGTACTTC. As protein: CASSQIGAYEQYF.

The rearrangement uses TRBV7-2 and TRBJ2-2; D is unclear. V lost 1 base and J lost 6, with 9 bases in between. CDR3 length: 14 amino acids. Germline values: CDR1 SGHTA, CDR2 FQGNSA. The CDR3 region has the DNA TGTGCCAGCAGCTTAGTAGAGAAGGCCGGGGAGCTGTTTTTT. Translating gives CASSLVEKAGELFF.

This clonotype was seen only a few times. V usage is TRBV7-9 and J usage is TRBJ2-1; D is unresolved. V shed 0 bases and J shed 6 bases, with 6 bases lying between them. The length of the CDR3 is 13 residues. Germline CDR1 and CDR2: SEHNR and FQNEAQ (reference sequence). The CDR3 DNA reads as TGTGCCAGCAGCTTAGCTGGCAGCAATGAGCAGTTCTTC. Protein sequence: CASSLAGSNEQFF.

This clonotype came up many times. The rearrangement joins TRBV5-1 to TRBJ2-3, with D uncertain. The V end lost 4 bases, the J end lost 4 bases, and 10 bases lay between the germline ends. The V gene's germline CDR1 is SGHRS and CDR2 YFSETQ. This CDR3 has 13 residues. As DNA, the CDR3 is TGCGCCAGCAGCCCGATCGGGCCAGATACGCAGTATTTT. The encoded protein is CASSPIGPDTQYF.

V is TRBV10-3 and J is TRBJ1-1, with 9 bases that match TRBD1. The germline V gene has CDR1 ENHRY and CDR2 SYGVKD. The CDR3 loop spans 15 amino acids. V lost 7 bases and J lost 4; bases outside the gene matches: 10. The CDR3 sequence is CAIKKQQGAGTEAFF. CDR3 DNA: TGTGCCATCAAGAAACAACAGGGGGCTGGCACTGAAGCTTTCTTT.

This clonotype was detected many times. This sequence joins TRBV3-1 and TRBJ1-2; D not certain. Germline V CDR1 and CDR2: LGHDT, YNNKEL (reference sequence). Trimming cost V 1 base and J 4 bases, with 4 bases left between them. The CDR3 covers 12 residues. CDR3 residues: CASSQGAYGYTF. CDR3 in DNA: TGTGCCAGCAGCCAAGGGGCCTATGGCTACACCTTC.

The chain couples TRBV5-6 to TRBJ2-7, with D unclear. Germline-derived CDR1 and CDR2 are SGHDT and YYEEEE. This CDR3 is built from 13 residues. V dropped 4 bases and J dropped 2 bases, with 10 bases sitting between them. CDR3 in DNA: TGTGCCAGCAGCACCAGTCGGCCCTACGAGCAGTACTTC. Translated: CASSTSRPYEQYF.

The chain is built from TRBV28 and TRBJ1-2; TRBD1 might be the D (6 bases). The CDR3 is 14 amino acids. Trimming pared 3 bases from V and 5 bases from J, leaving 13 bases between. CDR1 is MDHEN and CDR2 is SYDVKM in the germline V gene. The CDR3 coding sequence is TGTGCCAGCAGTTTCGGACAGAATAGATATGGCTACACCTTC. This codes for CASSFGQNRYGYTF.

Ten or more counts support this clonotype. The V call is TRBV28, the J call TRBJ2-7, with a possible D match to TRBD2 (7 bases). This CDR3 region has 15 residues. CDR1 MDHEN and CDR2 SYDVKM come from the germline V gene. The V end was cut by 6 bases, the J end by 0 bases, with 15 bases between. DNA of the CDR3: TGTGCCAGCAGCCTCCTAGCGGACAGCTCCTACGAGCAGTACGTC. Protein product: CASSLLADSSYEQYV.